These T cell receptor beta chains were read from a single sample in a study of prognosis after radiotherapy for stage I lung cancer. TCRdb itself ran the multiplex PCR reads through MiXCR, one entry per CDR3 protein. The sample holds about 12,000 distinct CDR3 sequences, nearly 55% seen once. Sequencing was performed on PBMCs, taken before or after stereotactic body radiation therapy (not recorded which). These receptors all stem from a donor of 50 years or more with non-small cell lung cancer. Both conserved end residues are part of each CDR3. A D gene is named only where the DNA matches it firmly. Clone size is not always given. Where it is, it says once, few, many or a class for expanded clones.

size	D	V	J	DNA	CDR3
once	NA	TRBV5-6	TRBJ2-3	TGTGCCATCAGCTTCGATGACAGACCCTCCGTCCGTTTT	CAISFDDRPSVRF
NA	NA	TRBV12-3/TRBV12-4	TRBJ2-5	TGTGACAGCAGTTCCGGAGGGGTCCAAGAGACCAAGTACTTC	CDSSSGGVQETKYF
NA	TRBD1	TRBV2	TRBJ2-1	TGTGCCAGCAGTGGGGACAGCTGGCAGTTCTTC	CASSGDSWQFF
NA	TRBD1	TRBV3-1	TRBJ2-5	TGTGCCAGCATTCAAAAGGGGGCATCAGAGACCCAGTACTTC	CASIQKGASETQYF
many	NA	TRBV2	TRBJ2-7	TGTGCCAGCAGTGAAGGTGGGAGCGGGTACGAGCAGTACTTC	CASSEGGSGYEQYF
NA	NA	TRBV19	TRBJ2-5	TGTGCCAGTAGTATATCCAGCTGGGAGACCCAGTACTTC	CASSISSWETQYF
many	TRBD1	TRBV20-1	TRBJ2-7	TGCAGTGCTTCCTTTGTGGGACAGGGCTACGAGCAGTACTTC	CSASFVGQGYEQYF
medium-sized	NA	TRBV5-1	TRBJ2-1	TGCGCCAGCAGCTTGGATACGGGTGAGCAGTTCTTC	CASSLDTGEQFF
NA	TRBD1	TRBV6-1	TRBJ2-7	TGTTCCACCAACGTGGACAGGGACCACGAGCAGTACTTC	CSTNVDRDHEQYF
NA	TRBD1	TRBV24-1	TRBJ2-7	TGTGCCACCAGTGAGACAGGGACCTACGAGCAGTACTTC	CATSETGTYEQYF
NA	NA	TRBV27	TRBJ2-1	TGTGCCAGCAGTTTAGGCGACCATGAGCAGTTCTTC	CASSLGDHEQFF
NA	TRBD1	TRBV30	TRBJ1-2	TGTGCCTGGAGTGGGCCGGGACAGGGCTATGGCTACACCTTC	CAWSGPGQGYGYTF
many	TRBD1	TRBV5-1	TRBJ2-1	TGCGCCAGCAGCTCGCCCGGGACAGGGAACGATGAGCAGTTCTTC	CASSSPGTGNDEQFF
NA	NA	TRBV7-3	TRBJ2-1	NA	CASSFYICSASNQRVYNEQFF
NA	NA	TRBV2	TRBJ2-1	TGTGCCAGCAGTGAATGTATTTACAATGAGCAATTCTTC	CASSECIYNEQFF
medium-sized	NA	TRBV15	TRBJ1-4	TGTGCCACCAGCAGTCCGGATAATGAAAAACTGTTTTTT	CATSSPDNEKLFF
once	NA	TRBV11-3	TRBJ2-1	TGTGCCAGCAGCCTCTCCGTCAATGAGCAGTTCTTC	CASSLSVNEQFF
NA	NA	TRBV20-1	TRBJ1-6	TGCAGTGCTAGTTCGGTCAACCTATATAATTCACCCCTCCACTTT	CSASSVNLYNSPLHF
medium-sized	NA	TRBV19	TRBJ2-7	TGTGCCAGTAGTATCGGCCAGGGAATCTACGAGCAGTACTTC	CASSIGQGIYEQYF
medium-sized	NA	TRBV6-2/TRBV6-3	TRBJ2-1	TGTGCCAGCTGTTCCGCCCCTCGTGGGGATGAGCAGTTCTTC	CASCSAPRGDEQFF
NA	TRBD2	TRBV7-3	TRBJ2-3	TGTGCCAGCAGCGAGCTAGCGGGCAGCACAGATACGCAGTATTTT	CASSELAGSTDTQYF
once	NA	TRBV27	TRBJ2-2	TGTGCCAGCAGTTTCAACACCGGGGAGCTGTTTTTT	CASSFNTGELFF
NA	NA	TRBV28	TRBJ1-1	TGTGCCAGCATGTGTGCGGAGAACACTGAAGCTTTCTTT	CASMCAENTEAFF
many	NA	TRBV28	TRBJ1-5	TGTGCCAGCAGTTTACCCGGGGGTCAATTTCAGCCCCAGCATTTT	CASSLPGGQFQPQHF
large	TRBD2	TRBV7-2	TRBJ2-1	TGTGCCAGCAGCCTCGGACTAGCGGGAGGTAATGAGCAGTTCTTC	CASSLGLAGGNEQFF
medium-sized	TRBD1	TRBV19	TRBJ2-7	TGTGCCAGTAGCTCCGGGACAGCGTTTGGCGAGCAGTACTTC	CASSSGTAFGEQYF
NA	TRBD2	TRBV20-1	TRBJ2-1	TGCAGTGCTAGAGATCCTCAGGGACTAGCGGCTCCGGATGAGCAGTTCTTC	CSARDPQGLAAPDEQFF
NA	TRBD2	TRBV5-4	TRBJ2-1	TGTGCCAGCAGCTCGGGACTAGGAAGATCGAGTGAGCAGTTCTTC	CASSSGLGRSSEQFF
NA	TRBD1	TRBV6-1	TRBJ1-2	TGTGCCAGCAGTGCCTCCGGGACAGGGGGCGGCTATGGCTACACCTTC	CASSASGTGGGYGYTF
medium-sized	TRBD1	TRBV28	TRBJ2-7	TGTGCCAGCAGCCGCCGACAGGGCCAGTACTTC	CASSRRQGQYF
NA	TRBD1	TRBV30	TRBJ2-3	TGTGCCTGGAAAGACAGGGGGGTCCCGAGGGCGCAGTATTTT	CAWKDRGVPRAQYF
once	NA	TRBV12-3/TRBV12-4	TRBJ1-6	TGTGCCAGCAGCGAGACAGTCCCGGTCGGTTCACCCCTCCACTTT	CASSETVPVGSPLHF
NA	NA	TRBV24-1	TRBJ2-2	TGTGCCACCCAAGGAAGGCTGAACACCGGGGAGCTGTTTTTT	CATQGRLNTGELFF
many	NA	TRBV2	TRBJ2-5	TGTGCCAGCAGACAGACGGAGACCCAGTACTTC	CASRQTETQYF
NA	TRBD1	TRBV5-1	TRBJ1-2	TGCGCCAGCAGCTTTCAAATAGGGACAGCCTTACTCATGGATGGCTACACCTTC	CASSFQIGTALLMDGYTF
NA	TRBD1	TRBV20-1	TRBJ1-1	TGCAGTGCTAGCGCTGCCGTGACAGGGGGAAGGATTGAAGCTTTCTTT	CSASAAVTGGRIEAFF
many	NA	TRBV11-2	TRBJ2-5	TGTGCCAGCAGCTTAGATCAAGTAGCCCAAGAGACCCAGTACTTC	CASSLDQVAQETQYF
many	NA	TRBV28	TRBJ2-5	TGTGCCAGCAGTCCCTCTGAATCTGGGGGAGAGACCCAGTACTTC	CASSPSESGGETQYF
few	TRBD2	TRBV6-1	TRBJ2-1	TGTGCCAGCAGAGGACTATCGGGAGGGTGTGACAATGAGCAGTTCTTC	CASRGLSGGCDNEQFF
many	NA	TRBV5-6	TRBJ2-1	TGTGCCAGCAGTGACATTAGCTCCTACAATGAGCAGTTCTTC	CASSDISSYNEQFF
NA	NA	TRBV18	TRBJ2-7	TGTGCCAGCTCACCGAGCTCGGGTTGGCAGTACTTC	CASSPSSGWQYF
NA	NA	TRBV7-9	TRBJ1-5	TGTGCCAGCAGCTGGCGGGGGGGGCCGAGGAATAGCAATCAGCCCCAGCATTTT	CASSWRGGPRNSNQPQHF
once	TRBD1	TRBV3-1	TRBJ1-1	TGTGCCAGCAGCCACGGTCCGAGACAGGGGACCCCTGAAGCTTTCTTT	CASSHGPRQGTPEAFF
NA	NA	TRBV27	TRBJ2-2	TGTGCCAGCAGTCCCTGGGGCAGCGACACCGGTGAGCTGTTTTTT	CASSPWGSDTGELFF
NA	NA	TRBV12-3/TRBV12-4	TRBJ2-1	TGTGCCAGCATTTTTCTGGCGGGACCCCCCAGTAGTGAGCAGTTCTTC	CASIFLAGPPSSEQFF
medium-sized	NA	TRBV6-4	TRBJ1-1	TGTGCCAGCAGTGACTGGCCGAACACTGAAGCTTTCTTT	CASSDWPNTEAFF
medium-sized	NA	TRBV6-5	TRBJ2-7	TGTGCCAGCAGTTCATTAACGTCGGCCGGTGACGAGCAGTACTTC	CASSSLTSAGDEQYF
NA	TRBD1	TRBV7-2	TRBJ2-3	TGTGCCAGCAGCTTAGCGAGGGGGCTAGGGGGCGATACGCAGTATTTT	CASSLARGLGGDTQYF
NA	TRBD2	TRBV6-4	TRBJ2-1	TGTGCCAGCAGTGCCACCGGGACTAGCGGCAACAATGAGCAGTTCTTC	CASSATGTSGNNEQFF
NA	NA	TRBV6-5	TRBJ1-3	TGTGCCAGCAGTTCACTTTTGTATGGGGGAGAAAAAGGAAACACCATATATTTT	CASSSLLYGGEKGNTIYF
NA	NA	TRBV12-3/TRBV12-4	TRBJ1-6	TGTGCCAGCAGTTTAAGGCAGACTTCACCCCTCCACTTT	CASSLRQTSPLHF
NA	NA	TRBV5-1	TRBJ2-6	TGCGCCAGCAGCACAGGTGGCGGGGCTGGGGCCAACGTCCTGACTTTC	CASSTGGGAGANVLTF
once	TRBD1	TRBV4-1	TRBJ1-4	TGCGCCAGCAGCAATACGGGACAGGGGGGTGAAAAACTGTTTTTT	CASSNTGQGGEKLFF
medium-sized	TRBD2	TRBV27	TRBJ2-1	TGTGCCAGCAGTCCCTCGGTAGCGGGCTCCTACAATGAGCAGTTCTTC	CASSPSVAGSYNEQFF
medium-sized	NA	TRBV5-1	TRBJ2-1	TGCGCCAGCAGCTTGGGACAATGGGGGCGCGGTCCGTTCTTC	CASSLGQWGRGPFF